A selection of T cell receptor beta chains follows, all from one sample in a study of shared clonotypes between healthy human individuals. Only in-frame clones appear in the TCRdb table, and some are missing; sequencing was by immunoSEQ multiplex PCR. The sample shows 2 million to 2.5 million clones, about 95% of them seen only once. The sample comprised naive CD8+ T cells sorted from blood. The receptors here all came from a man in his late teens or twenties in good health. CDR3s include the opening cysteine and the closing phenylalanine or tryptophan. Each record gives: V gene, J gene, D gene, CDR3 length, clone size, CDR3 protein, CDR3 DNA. A D gene is named only where the DNA matches it firmly. Clone size is not always given. Where it is, it says once, few, many or a class for expanded clones.

TRBV6-5	TRBJ2-3	-	13	-	CASSPQNGDTQYF	TGTGCCAGCAGCCCCCAGAATGGGGATACGCAGTATTTT
TRBV5-4	TRBJ1-1	-	14	-	CASSLGPLNTEAFF	TGTGCCAGCAGCTTGGGACCGTTGAACACTGAAGCTTTCTTT
TRBV28	TRBJ2-7	-	16	-	CASSLRGSLGSYEQYF	TGTGCCAGCAGTTTAAGGGGCAGCCTGGGCTCCTACGAGCAGTACTTC
TRBV15	TRBJ2-5	TRBD1	15	-	CATSREGTAQETQYF	TGTGCCACCAGCAGAGAAGGGACAGCGCAAGAGACCCAGTACTTC
TRBV5-1	TRBJ2-2	-	14	-	CASRSGDITGELFF	TGCGCCAGCCGTTCCGGGGACATCACCGGGGAGCTGTTTTTT
TRBV27	TRBJ2-1	-	15	-	CASRSSSWTGNEQFF	TGTGCCAGCAGATCTAGCTCTTGGACGGGGAATGAGCAGTTCTTC
TRBV23-1	TRBJ1-5	-	14	-	CASSLDRINQPQHF	TGCGCCAGCAGTCTTGACAGGATCAATCAGCCCCAGCATTTT
TRBV25-1	TRBJ2-3	-	10	-	CASLSDTQYF	TGTGCCAGCCTGTCAGATACGCAGTATTTT
TRBV27	TRBJ1-2	-	15	-	CASSLSSQTPNGYTF	TGTGCCAGCAGTTTATCGTCACAGACCCCCAATGGCTACACCTTC
TRBV7-2	TRBJ2-3	-	16	few	CASSSLPGLLTDTQYF	TGTGCCAGCAGCTCACTTCCGGGACTGCTCACAGATACGCAGTATTTT
TRBV6-5	TRBJ1-2	-	16	-	CASSYVARMTHYGYTF	TGTGCCAGCAGTTACGTGGCCCGAATGACTCACTATGGCTACACCTTC
TRBV13	TRBJ2-1	TRBD2	13	-	CASSQGLAVPQFF	TGTGCCAGCAGCCAGGGACTAGCGGTACCGCAGTTCTTC
TRBV7-9	TRBJ2-3	-	16	once	CASSSPGAGVTDTQYF	TGTGCCAGCAGCTCCCCTGGGGCAGGGGTGACAGATACGCAGTATTTT
TRBV18	TRBJ1-1	TRBD1	17	-	CASSPVRGLGMNTEAFF	TGTGCCAGCTCACCTGTCAGGGGGCTGGGAATGAACACTGAAGCTTTCTTT
TRBV18	TRBJ2-1	-	13	-	CASSPDLYNEQFF	TGTGCCAGCTCACCCGACCTGTACAATGAGCAGTTCTTC
TRBV4-1	TRBJ2-1	TRBD2	17	-	CASSQPPGLEGRNEQFF	TGCGCCAGCAGCCAACCCCCGGGACTAGAAGGGAGGAATGAGCAGTTCTTC
TRBV9	TRBJ1-1	-	14	-	CASSVGGVDTEAFF	TGTGCCAGCAGCGTGGGTGGGGTAGACACTGAAGCTTTCTTT
TRBV30	TRBJ2-7	TRBD1	15	-	CAWSVGAGGRDEQYF	TGTGCCTGGAGTGTAGGGGCAGGGGGCCGAGACGAGCAGTACTTC
TRBV2	TRBJ2-7	-	13	-	CASHGTRKYEQYF	TGTGCCAGCCACGGGACAAGGAAGTACGAGCAGTACTTC
TRBV2	TRBJ2-7	TRBD1	13	-	CATRGTFSYEQYF	TGTGCCACCAGGGGGACCTTCTCCTACGAGCAGTACTTC
TRBV7-9	TRBJ1-3	-	15	-	CASSLVGFSGNTIYF	TGTGCCAGCAGCTTAGTAGGTTTCTCTGGAAACACCATATATTTT
TRBV11-3	TRBJ2-2	-	13	-	CASKGANTGELFF	TGTGCCAGCAAGGGGGCGAACACCGGGGAGCTGTTTTTT
TRBV4-1	TRBJ2-7	TRBD1	14	-	CASSPRDSSYEQYF	TGCGCCAGCAGCCCTAGGGACAGCTCCTACGAGCAGTACTTC
TRBV6-6	TRBJ1-2	-	14	-	CASSYSDRNYGYTF	TGTGCCAGCAGTTACTCGGACAGAAACTATGGCTACACCTTC
TRBV30	TRBJ1-5	-	13	-	CAWSSLGGQPQHF	TGTGCCTGGAGTTCCCTGGGGGGGCAGCCCCAGCATTTT
TRBV6-1	TRBJ2-5	-	14	once	CASSQKRLGETQYF	TGTGCCAGCAGCCAGAAGAGGCTAGGAGAGACCCAGTACTTC
TRBV11-2	TRBJ1-2	-	11	-	CASTRGHGYTF	TGTGCCAGCACCCGTGGCCATGGCTACACCTTC
TRBV4-3	TRBJ2-1	-	14	-	CASSREDGYNEQFF	TGCGCCAGCAGCCGGGAGGATGGGTACAATGAGCAGTTCTTC
TRBV30	TRBJ1-3	-	13	-	CAWNEVAGNTIYF	TGTGCCTGGAACGAGGTAGCTGGAAACACCATATATTTT
TRBV19	TRBJ2-1	-	15	-	CASSSQGGSYNEQFF	TGTGCCAGTAGTTCCCAGGGAGGCTCCTACAATGAGCAGTTCTTC
TRBV19	TRBJ2-5	TRBD1	15	-	CASSTMTGLKETQYF	TGTGCCAGTAGTACGATGACAGGGCTCAAAGAGACCCAGTACTTC
TRBV7-6	TRBJ2-7	TRBD1	15	-	CASSQYPGQGYEQYF	TGTGCCAGCAGCCAGTATCCGGGACAGGGCTACGAGCAGTACTTC
TRBV18	TRBJ2-7	-	13	-	CASSPDSTYEQYF	TGTGCCAGCTCACCAGACAGTACCTACGAGCAGTACTTC
TRBV27	TRBJ2-2	-	11	-	CASSTTGELFF	TGTGCCAGCAGTACAACCGGGGAGCTGTTTTTT
TRBV28	TRBJ2-4	-	14	-	CASKDSSSKNIQYF	TGTGCCAGCAAGGACAGCTCGTCCAAAAACATTCAGTACTTC
TRBV7-2	TRBJ2-7	TRBD1	13	-	CASSLEQGFEQYF	TGTGCCAGCAGCTTAGAACAGGGGTTTGAGCAGTACTTC
TRBV10-2	TRBJ1-1	-	14	-	CASSEVWGGTEAFF	TGCGCCAGCAGTGAAGTTTGGGGGGGGACTGAAGCTTTCTTT
TRBV7-8	TRBJ2-5	-	17	-	CASSLGPWTPLVGTQYF	TGTGCCAGCAGCTTAGGCCCCTGGACACCCCTGGTAGGGACCCAGTACTTC
TRBV11-2	TRBJ2-7	-	17	-	CASSLAIQAPSSYEQYF	TGTGCCAGCAGCTTAGCGATCCAGGCCCCGAGCTCCTACGAGCAGTACTTC
TRBV10-3	TRBJ1-5	TRBD1	15	-	CAISELDREGQPQHF	TGTGCCATCAGTGAGTTGGACAGGGAAGGTCAGCCCCAGCATTTT
TRBV13	TRBJ2-7	TRBD2	16	-	CASSPGTSGGFYEQYF	TGTGCCAGCAGCCCGGGGACTAGCGGGGGATTTTACGAGCAGTACTTC
TRBV9	TRBJ2-7	-	14	-	CASSVGGADYEQYF	TGTGCCAGCAGCGTTGGAGGGGCGGACTACGAGCAGTACTTC
TRBV5-6	TRBJ2-3	-	14	-	CASSLDLVGDTQYF	TGTGCCAGCAGCTTGGACCTCGTGGGGGATACGCAGTATTTT
TRBV2	TRBJ2-2	-	15	-	CASSELGTYTGELFF	TGTGCCAGCAGTGAATTAGGGACTTACACCGGGGAGCTGTTTTTT
TRBV7-7	TRBJ2-1	TRBD2	15	once	CASSTGTSRYNEQFF	TGTGCTAGCAGTACCGGGACTAGCAGATACAATGAGCAGTTCTTC
TRBV13	TRBJ2-3	-	14	-	CASSLGRRTDTQYF	TGTGCCAGCAGCTTAGGTCGGAGAACAGATACGCAGTATTTT
TRBV5-6	TRBJ2-7	TRBD1	14	-	CASMLMTGNYEQYF	TGTGCCAGCATGCTAATGACAGGGAACTACGAGCAGTACTTC
TRBV4-3	TRBJ2-7	-	13	-	CASSQDGTYEQYF	TGCGCCAGCAGCCAAGATGGTACCTACGAGCAGTACTTC
TRBV6-1	TRBJ2-3	TRBD2	18	-	CASSVAGGTSLFADTQYF	TGTGCCAGCAGTGTGGCGGGGGGGACCTCCTTGTTCGCAGATACGCAGTATTTT
TRBV4-1	TRBJ1-1	-	15	-	CASSHSLALDTEAFF	TGCGCCAGCAGCCACTCGTTGGCGCTAGACACTGAAGCTTTCTTT